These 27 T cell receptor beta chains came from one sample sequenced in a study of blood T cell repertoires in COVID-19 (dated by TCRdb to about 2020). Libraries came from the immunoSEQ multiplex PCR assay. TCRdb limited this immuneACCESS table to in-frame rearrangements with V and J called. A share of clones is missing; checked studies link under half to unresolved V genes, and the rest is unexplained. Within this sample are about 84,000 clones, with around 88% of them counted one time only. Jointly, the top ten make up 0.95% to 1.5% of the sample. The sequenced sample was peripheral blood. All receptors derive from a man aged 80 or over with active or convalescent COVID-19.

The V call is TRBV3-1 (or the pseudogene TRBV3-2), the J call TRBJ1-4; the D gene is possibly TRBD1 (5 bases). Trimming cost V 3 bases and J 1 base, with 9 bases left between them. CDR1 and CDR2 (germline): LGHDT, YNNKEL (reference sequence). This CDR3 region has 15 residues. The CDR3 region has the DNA TGTGCCAGCAGCCACCCGACAGTAACTAATGAAAAACTGTTTTTT. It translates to CASSHPTVTNEKLFF.

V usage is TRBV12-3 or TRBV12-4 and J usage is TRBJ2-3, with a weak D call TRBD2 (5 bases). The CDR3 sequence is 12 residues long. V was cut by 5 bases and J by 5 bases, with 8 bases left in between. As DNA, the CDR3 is TGTGCCAGCAGTGAGGGTTTAGATACGCAGTATTTT. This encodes CASSEGLDTQYF.

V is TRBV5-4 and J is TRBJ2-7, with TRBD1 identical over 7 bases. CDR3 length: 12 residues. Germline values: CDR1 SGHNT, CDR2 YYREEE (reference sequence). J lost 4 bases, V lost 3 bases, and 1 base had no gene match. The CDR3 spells CASSWGQYEQYF. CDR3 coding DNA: TGTGCCAGCAGCTGGGGACAGTACGAGCAGTACTTC.

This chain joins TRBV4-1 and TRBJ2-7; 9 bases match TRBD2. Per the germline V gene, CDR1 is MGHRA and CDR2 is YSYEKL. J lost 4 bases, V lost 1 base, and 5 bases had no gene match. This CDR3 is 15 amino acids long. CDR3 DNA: TGCGCCAGCAGCCAAGGGGGTCTAGCGGGGTACGAGCAGTACTTC. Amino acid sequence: CASSQGGLAGYEQYF.

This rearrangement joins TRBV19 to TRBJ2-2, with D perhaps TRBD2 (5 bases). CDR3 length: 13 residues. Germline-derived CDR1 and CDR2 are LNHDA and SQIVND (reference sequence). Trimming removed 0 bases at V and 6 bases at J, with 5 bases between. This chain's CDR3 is CASSIEGAGELFF. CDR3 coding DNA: TGTGCCAGTAGTATAGAGGGAGCCGGGGAGCTGTTTTTT.

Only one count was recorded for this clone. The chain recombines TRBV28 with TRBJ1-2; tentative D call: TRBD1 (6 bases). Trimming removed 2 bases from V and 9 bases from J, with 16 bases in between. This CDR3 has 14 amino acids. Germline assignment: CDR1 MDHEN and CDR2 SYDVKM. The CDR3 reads CASSLPDRMSSYTF. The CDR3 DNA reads TGTGCCAGCAGTTTACCCGACAGGATGTCTAGCTACACCTTC.

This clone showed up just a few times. The CDR3 DNA reads as TGTGCCAGCAGTGAAGGGACAGGGCGCGATCAGCCCCAGCATTTT. The encoded protein is CASSEGTGRDQPQHF. The chain carries TRBV6-1 and TRBJ1-5; 8 nucleotides match TRBD1. The J segment lost 5 bases and the V segment lost 1 base, leaving 4 bases of the junction unmatched. The CDR3 runs to 15 residues. Per the germline V gene, CDR1 is MNHNS and CDR2 is SASEGT.

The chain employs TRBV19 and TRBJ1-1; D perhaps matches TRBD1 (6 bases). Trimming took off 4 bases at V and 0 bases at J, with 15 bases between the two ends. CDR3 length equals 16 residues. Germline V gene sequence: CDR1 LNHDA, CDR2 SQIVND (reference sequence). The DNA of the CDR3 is TGTGCCAGTAGTAATACAGGGAAGCGCATGAACACTGAAGCTTTCTTT. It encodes CASSNTGKRMNTEAFF.

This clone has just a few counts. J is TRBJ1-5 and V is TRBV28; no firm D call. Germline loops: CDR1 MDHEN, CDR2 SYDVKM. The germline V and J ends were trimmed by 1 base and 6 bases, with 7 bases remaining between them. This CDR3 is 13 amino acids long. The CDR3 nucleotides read TGTGCCAGCAGTTTATTGTCGGGTCAGCCCCAGCATTTT. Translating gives CASSLLSGQPQHF.

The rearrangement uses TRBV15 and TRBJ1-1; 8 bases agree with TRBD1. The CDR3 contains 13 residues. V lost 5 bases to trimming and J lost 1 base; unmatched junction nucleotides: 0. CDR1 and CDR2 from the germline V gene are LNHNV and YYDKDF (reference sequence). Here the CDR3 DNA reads TGTGCCACCAGCGGACAGGGGAACACTGAAGCTTTCTTT. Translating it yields CATSGQGNTEAFF.

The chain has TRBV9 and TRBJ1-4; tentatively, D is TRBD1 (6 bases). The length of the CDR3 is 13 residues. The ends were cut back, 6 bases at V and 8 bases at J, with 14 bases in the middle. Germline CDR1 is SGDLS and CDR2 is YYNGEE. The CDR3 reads CASNAGRGEKLFF. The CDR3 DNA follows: TGTGCCAGCAACGCAGGGAGGGGGGAAAAACTGTTTTTT.

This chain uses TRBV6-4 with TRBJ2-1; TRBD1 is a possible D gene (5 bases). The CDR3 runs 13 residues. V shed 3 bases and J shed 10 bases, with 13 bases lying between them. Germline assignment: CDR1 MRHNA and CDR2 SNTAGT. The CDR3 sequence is CASSEQGFKEQFF. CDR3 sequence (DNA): TGTGCCAGCAGTGAGCAGGGCTTCAAGGAGCAGTTCTTC.

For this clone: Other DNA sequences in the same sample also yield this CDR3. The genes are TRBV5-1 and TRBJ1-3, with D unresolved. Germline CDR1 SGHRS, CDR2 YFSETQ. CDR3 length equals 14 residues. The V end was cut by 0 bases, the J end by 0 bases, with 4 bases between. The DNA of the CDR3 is TGCGCCAGCAGCTTGGATTACTCTGGAAACACCATATATTTT. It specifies CASSLDYSGNTIYF.

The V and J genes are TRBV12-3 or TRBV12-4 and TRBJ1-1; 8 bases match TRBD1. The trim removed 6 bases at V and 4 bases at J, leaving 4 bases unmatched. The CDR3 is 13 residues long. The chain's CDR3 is CASSGQGGTEAFF. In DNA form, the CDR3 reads TGTGCCAGCAGCGGACAGGGTGGCACTGAAGCTTTCTTT.

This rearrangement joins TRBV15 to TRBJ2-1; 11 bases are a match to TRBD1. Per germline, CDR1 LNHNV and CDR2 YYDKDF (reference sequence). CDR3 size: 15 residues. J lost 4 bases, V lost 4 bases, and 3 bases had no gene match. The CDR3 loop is CATSIGQGAYNEQFF. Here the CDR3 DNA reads TGTGCCACCAGCATAGGACAGGGGGCTTACAATGAGCAGTTCTTC.

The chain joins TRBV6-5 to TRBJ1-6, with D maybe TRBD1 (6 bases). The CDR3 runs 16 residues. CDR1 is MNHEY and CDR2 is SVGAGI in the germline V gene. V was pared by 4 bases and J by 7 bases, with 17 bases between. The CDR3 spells CASSSRQQGSNSPLHF. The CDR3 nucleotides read TGTGCCAGCAGTTCCCGTCAACAGGGAAGCAATTCACCCCTCCACTTT.

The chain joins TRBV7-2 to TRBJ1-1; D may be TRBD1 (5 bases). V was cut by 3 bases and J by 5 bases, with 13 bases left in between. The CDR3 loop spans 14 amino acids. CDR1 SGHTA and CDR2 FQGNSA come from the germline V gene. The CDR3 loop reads CASSFSPGGTEAFF. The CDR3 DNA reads TGTGCCAGCAGCTTTTCCCCGGGGGGTACTGAAGCTTTCTTT.

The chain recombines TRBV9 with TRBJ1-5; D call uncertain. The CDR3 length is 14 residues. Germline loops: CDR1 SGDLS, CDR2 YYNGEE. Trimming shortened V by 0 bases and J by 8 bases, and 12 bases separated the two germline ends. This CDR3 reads CASSVDSGFKPQHF. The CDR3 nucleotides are TGTGCCAGCAGCGTAGACTCGGGTTTTAAGCCCCAGCATTTT.

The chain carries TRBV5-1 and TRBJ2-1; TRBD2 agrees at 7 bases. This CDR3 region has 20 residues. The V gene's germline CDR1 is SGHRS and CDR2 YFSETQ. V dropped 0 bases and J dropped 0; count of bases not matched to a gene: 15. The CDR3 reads CASSLVPAFRGGSSYNEQFF. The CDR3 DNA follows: TGCGCCAGCAGCTTGGTTCCTGCTTTTAGGGGCGGGAGCTCCTACAATGAGCAGTTCTTC.

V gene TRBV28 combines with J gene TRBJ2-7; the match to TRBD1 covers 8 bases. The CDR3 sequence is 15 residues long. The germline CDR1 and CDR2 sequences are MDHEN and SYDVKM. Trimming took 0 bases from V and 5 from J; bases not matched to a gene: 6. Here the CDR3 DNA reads TGTGCCAGCAGTTTATGGCGGCAGGGGGCCCACGAGCAGTACTTC. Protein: CASSLWRQGAHEQYF.

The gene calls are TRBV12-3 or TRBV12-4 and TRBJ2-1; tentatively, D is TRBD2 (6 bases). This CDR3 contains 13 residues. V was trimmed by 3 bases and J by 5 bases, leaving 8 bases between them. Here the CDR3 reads CASSFVADNEQFF. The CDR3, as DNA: TGTGCCAGCAGTTTTGTAGCGGACAATGAGCAGTTCTTC.

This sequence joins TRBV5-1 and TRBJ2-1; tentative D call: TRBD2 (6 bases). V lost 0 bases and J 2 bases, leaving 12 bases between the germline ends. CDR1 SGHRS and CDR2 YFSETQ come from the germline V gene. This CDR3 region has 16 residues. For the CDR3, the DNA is TGCGCCAGCAGCTTGGCGGGACTGGGGACCTACAATGAGCAGTTCTTC. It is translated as CASSLAGLGTYNEQFF.

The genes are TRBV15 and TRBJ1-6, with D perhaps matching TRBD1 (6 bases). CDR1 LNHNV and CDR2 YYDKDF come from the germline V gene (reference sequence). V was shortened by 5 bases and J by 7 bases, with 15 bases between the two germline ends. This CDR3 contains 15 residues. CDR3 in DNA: TGTGCCACCAGCGGGCAGATGGGACAAAATTCACCCCTCCACTTT. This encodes CATSGQMGQNSPLHF.

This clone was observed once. The CDR3 bases are TGTGCCAGCAGCGCCCAGGGTTTTGACACTGAAGCTTTCTTT. Its translation: CASSAQGFDTEAFF. V usage is TRBV9 and J usage is TRBJ1-1, with D tentatively TRBD1 (5 bases). The ends were cut back, 3 bases at V and 3 bases at J, with 12 bases in the middle. The CDR3 has 14 residues. Germline CDR1 reads SGDLS; CDR2 reads YYNGEE.

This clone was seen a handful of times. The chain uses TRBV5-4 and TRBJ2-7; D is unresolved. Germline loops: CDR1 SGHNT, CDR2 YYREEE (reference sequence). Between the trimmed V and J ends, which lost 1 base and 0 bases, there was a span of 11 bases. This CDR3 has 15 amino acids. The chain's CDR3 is CASSLKTPDSYEQYF. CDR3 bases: TGTGCCAGCAGCTTGAAAACTCCCGACTCCTACGAGCAGTACTTC.

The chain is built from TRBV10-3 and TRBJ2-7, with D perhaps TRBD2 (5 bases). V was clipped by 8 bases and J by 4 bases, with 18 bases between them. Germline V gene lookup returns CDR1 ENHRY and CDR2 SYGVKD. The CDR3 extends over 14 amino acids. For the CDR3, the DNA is TGTGCCATCCGGACCGCGCGGGCCCAGTACGAGCAGTACTTC. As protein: CAIRTARAQYEQYF.

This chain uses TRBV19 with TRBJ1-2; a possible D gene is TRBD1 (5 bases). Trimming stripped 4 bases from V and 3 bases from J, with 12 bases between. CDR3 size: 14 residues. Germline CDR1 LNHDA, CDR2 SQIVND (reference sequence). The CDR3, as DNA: TGTGCCAGTAGTACCAGGGTGGGTGACTATGGCTACACCTTC. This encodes CASSTRVGDYGYTF.